This T cell receptor (beta chain) was recovered during a study of cytomegalovirus exposure and HLA in healthy donors. General observations from the study: Later analysis identified a missense DCLRE1C variant that was linked to TCR beta V- and J-gene trimming. Links to common viral pathogens appeared, in a later analysis, for several of the most significant clusters.

Germline V lookup: CDR1 LNHDA, CDR2 SQIVND (reference sequence). CDR3 size: 18 residues. V lost 4 bases, J lost 0 bases, and 10 bases stayed unmatched. 60 Vbeta and 13 Jbeta primers were used in PCR. Only in-frame clones appear in the TCRdb table, and some are missing; sequencing was by immunoSEQ multiplex PCR. This table holds around 110,000 clones, roughly 73% found once. As for this clone: The target antigen is unknown.

This receptor was obtained from a man aged 25 to 40 in good health and CMV-seronegative. The specimen was PBMCs. The gene calls are TRBV19 and TRBJ2-1; TRBD2 agrees at 9 bases. The CDR3 DNA reads as TGTGCCAGTAGTAAGGGCTTCCTAGCGGGAAACTCCTACAATGAGCAGTTCTTC. This codes for CASSKGFLAGNSYNEQFF.